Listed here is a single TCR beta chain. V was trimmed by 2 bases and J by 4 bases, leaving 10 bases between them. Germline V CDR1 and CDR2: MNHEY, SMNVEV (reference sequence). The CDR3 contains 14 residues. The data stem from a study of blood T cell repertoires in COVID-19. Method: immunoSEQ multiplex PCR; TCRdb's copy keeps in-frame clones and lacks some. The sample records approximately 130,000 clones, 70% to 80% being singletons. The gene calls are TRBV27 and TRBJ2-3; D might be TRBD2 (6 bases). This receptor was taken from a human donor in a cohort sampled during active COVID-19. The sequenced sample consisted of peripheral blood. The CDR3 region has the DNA TGTGCCAGCAGTTTAGAGAGGGACTCAGATACGCAGTATTTT. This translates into CASSLERDSDTQYF.